This TCR beta chain was profiled in a study of T cell repertoires in cytomegalovirus infection. Study in general: CMV infection and matching HLA type were both indicated by public TCR beta signatures. Study-level findings and limits: There were HLA-C-restricted CMV-specific TCR beta clonotypes dominating the ex vivo response. Carriage of CMV together with the relevant HLA was identifiable through cumulative public TCR beta family frequency.

TCRdb re-derived calls from the reads in MiXCR, one entry per CDR3 protein. The sample has more than 650,000 distinct CDR3 sequences; 35% are singletons. Unmatched junction bases numbered 7, after V lost 3 bases and J lost 1 base. From germline, CDR1 is SGHAT and CDR2 FQNNGV. The length of the CDR3 is 16 residues. Regarding this clonotype: No antigen is known for it.

Sequenced sample: PBMCs. J is TRBJ2-7 and V is TRBV11-2; 9 bases are a match to TRBD1. The origin of this receptor is a human donor in good health (CMV status not recorded). Some clones in this sample may be carry-over from other donors' samples. The CDR3 region is CASSLHRGQGSYEQYF. CDR3 sequence (DNA): TGTGCCAGCAGCTTGCACCGGGGACAGGGATCCTACGAGCAGTACTTC. Looking up the rest from reference TRBV11-2 and TRBJ2-7 gives the full variable domain: EAGVAQSPRYKIIEKRQSVAFWCNPISGHATLYWYQQILGQGPKLLIQFQNNGVVDDSQLPKDRFSAERLKGVDSTLKIQPAKLEDSAVYLCASSLHRGQGSYEQYFGPGTRLTVT.